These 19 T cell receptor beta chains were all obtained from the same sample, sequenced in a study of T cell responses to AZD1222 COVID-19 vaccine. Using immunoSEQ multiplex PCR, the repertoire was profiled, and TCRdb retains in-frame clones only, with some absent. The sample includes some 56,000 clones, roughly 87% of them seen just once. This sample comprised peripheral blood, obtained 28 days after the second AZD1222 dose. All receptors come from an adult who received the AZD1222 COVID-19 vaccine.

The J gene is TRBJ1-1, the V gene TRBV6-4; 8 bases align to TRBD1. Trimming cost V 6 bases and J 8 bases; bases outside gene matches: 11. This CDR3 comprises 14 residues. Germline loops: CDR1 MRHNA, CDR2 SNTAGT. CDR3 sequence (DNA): TGTGCCAGCAGGCTGCGGAATACAGGGGGGGAAGCTTTCTTT. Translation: CASRLRNTGGEAFF.

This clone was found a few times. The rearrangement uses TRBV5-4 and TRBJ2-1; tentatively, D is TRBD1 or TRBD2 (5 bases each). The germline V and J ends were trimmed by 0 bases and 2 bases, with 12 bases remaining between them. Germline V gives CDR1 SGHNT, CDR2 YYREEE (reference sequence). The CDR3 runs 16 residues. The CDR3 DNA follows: TGTGCCAGCAGCTTGGTGAATGGGGGAGCCTACAATGAGCAGTTCTTC. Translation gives CASSLVNGGAYNEQFF.

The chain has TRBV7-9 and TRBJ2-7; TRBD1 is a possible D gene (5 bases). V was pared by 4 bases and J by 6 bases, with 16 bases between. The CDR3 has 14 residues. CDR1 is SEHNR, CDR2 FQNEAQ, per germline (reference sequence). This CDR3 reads CASSSQGGWGEQYF. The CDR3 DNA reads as TGTGCCAGCAGCTCCCAGGGCGGCTGGGGCGAGCAGTACTTC.

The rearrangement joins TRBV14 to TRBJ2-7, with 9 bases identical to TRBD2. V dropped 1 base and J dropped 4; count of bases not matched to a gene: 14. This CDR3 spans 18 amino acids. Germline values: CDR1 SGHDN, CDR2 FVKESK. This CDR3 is CASSQVGGRAFRLYEQYF. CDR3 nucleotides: TGTGCCAGCAGCCAAGTGGGCGGGAGGGCCTTTCGCCTATACGAGCAGTACTTC.

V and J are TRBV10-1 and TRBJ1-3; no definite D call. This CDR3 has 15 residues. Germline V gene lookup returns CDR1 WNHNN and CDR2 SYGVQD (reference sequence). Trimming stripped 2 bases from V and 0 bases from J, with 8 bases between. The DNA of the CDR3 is TGCGCCAGCAGTGAGCCTTCAGCCTCTGGAAACACCATATATTTT. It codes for CASSEPSASGNTIYF.

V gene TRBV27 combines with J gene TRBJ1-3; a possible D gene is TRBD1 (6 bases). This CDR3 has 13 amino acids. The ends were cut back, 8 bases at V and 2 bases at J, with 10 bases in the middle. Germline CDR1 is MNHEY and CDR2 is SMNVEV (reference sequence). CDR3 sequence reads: CASSGTTGNTIYF. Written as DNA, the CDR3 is TGTGCCAGCTCTGGGACAACTGGAAACACCATATATTTT.

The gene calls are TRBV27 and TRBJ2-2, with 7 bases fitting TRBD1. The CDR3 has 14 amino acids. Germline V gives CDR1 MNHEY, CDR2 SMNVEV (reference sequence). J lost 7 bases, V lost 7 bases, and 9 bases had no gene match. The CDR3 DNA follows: TGTGCCAGCACCCCGGACAGGTTGATCGGGGAGCTGTTTTTT. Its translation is CASTPDRLIGELFF.

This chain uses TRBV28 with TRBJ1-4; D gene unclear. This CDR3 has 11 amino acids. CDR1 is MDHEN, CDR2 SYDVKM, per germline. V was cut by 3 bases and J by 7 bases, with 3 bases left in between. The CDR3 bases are TGTGCCAGCAGTTTGGGTGAAAAACTGTTTTTT. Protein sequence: CASSLGEKLFF.

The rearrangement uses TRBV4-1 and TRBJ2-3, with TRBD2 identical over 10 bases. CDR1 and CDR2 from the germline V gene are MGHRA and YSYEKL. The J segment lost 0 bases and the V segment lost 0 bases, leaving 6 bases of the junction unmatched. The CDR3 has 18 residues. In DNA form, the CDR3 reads TGCGCCAGCAGCCAAGATGGGCTAGCGGGGGCTAGCACAGATACGCAGTATTTT. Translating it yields CASSQDGLAGASTDTQYF.

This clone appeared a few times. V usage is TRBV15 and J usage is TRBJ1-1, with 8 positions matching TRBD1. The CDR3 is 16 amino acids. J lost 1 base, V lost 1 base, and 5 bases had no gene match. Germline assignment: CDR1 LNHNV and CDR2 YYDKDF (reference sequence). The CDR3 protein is CATSRVAGTGNTEAFF. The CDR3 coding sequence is TGTGCCACCAGCAGAGTCGCCGGGACAGGGAACACTGAAGCTTTCTTT. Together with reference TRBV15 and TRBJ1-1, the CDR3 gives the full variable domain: DAMVIQNPRYQVTQFGKPVTLSCSQTLNHNVMYWYQQKSSQAPKLLFHYYDKDFNNEADTPDNFQSRRPNTSFCFLDIRSPGLGDTAMYLCATSRVAGTGNTEAFFGQGTRLTVV.

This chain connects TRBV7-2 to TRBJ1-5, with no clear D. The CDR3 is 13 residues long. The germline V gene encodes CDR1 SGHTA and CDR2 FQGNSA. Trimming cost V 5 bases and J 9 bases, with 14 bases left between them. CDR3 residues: CASSPRVGPPQHF. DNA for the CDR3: TGTGCCAGCAGCCCCAGAGTCGGTCCGCCCCAGCATTTT.

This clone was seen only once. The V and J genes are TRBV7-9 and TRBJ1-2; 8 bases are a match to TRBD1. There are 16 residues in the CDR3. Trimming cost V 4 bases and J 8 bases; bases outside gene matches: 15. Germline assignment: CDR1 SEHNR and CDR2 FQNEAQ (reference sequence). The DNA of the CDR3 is TGTGCCAGCAGCTCGGGGGCCGGACAGGGTGGATCGGGCTACACCTTC. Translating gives CASSSGAGQGGSGYTF.

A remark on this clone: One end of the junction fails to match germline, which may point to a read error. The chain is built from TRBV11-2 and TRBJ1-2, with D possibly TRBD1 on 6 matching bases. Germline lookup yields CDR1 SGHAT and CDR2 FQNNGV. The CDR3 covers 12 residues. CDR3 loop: CASSLELGAQGF. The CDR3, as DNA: TGTGCCAGCAGCTTAGAGTTGGGGGCCCAAGGATTC.

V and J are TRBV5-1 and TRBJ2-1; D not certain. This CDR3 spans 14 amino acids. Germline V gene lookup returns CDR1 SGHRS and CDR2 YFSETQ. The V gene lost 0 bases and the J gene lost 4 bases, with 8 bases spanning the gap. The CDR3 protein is CASSLDRPYNEQFF. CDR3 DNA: TGCGCCAGCAGCTTGGACAGACCTTACAATGAGCAGTTCTTC.

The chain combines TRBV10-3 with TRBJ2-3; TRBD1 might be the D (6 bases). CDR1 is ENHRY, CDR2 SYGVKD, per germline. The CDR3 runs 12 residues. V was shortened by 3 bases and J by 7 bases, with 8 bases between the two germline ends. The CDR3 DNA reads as TGTGCCATCAGTGAAGGGGGAAATACGCAGTATTTT. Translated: CAISEGGNTQYF.

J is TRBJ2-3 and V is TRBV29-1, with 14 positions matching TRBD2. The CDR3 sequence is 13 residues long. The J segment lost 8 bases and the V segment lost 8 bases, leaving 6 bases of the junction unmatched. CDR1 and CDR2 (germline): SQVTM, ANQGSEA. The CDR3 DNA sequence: TGCAGCTTCAGGGGGACTAGCGGGAGTACGCAGTATTTT. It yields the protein CSFRGTSGSTQYF.

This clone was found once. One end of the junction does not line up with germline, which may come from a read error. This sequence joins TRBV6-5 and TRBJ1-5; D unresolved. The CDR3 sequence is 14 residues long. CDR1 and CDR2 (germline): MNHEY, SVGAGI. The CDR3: CASSDSYSNQPQHF. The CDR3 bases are TGTGCCAGCAGTGACTCCTATAGCAATCAGCCCCAGCATTTT.

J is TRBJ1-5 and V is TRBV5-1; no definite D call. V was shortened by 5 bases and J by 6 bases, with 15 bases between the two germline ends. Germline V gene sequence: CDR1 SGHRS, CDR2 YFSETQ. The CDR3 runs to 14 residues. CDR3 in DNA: TGCGCCAGCAGTCCCGACCCCGCCGGTCAGCCCCAGCATTTT. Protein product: CASSPDPAGQPQHF. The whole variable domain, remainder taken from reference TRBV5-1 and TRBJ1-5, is KAGVTQTPRYLIKTRGQQVTLSCSPISGHRSVSWYQQTPGQGLQFLFEYFSETQRNKGNFPGRFSGRQFSNSRSEMNVSTLELGDSALYLCASSPDPAGQPQHFGDGTRLSIL.

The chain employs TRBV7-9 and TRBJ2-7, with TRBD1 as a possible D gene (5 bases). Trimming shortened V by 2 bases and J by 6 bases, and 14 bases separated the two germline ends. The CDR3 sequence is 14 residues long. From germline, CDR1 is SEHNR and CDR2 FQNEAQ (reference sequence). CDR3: CASSLFPEQAEQYF. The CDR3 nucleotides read TGTGCCAGCAGCTTATTCCCAGAACAGGCCGAGCAGTACTTC.